This TCR beta chain was identified in a study of T cell responses to AZD1222 COVID-19 vaccine. For the study at large: Both about-4-week and about-12-week second-dose recipients were combined. Study findings and constraints: Two doses of AZD1222 preceded a rise in Spike-specific TCR breadth and depth. Nearly half of spike-specific TCRs reportedly target variant regions that are unmutated in the B.1.351 and B.1.1.7 variants. Repertoires were obtained solely post-peak T cell response.

In the case of this clone: Its specificity is unknown.

V lost 6 bases, J lost 5 bases, and 20 bases lay in between. The CDR3 loop spans 16 amino acids. In germline, CDR1 is SGHAT, CDR2 FQNNGV. Using immunoSEQ multiplex PCR, the repertoire was profiled, and TCRdb retains in-frame clones only, with some absent. The table records about 120,000 clones, around 93% of them present only once. This TCR derives from an adult in good health. The V and J genes are TRBV11-2 and TRBJ2-4, with D possibly matching TRBD2 (7 bases). The starting material was peripheral blood, obtained on day 0 of AZD1222 vaccination. The CDR3 loop is CASRHIAWRGQNIQYF. The CDR3 DNA follows: TGTGCCAGCAGGCATATAGCCTGGCGGGGGCAAAACATTCAGTACTTC.